Listed here are 2 T cell receptor beta chains from one sample, sequenced in a study of cytomegalovirus exposure and HLA in healthy donors. With 60 Vbeta and 13 Jbeta primers, the PCR was carried out. Profiling relied on immunoSEQ multiplex PCR, and the TCRdb table lists in-frame clones only, not all of them. The listing records roughly 100,000 clones. The sample consisted of PBMCs. All receptors come from a man in his forties or fifties in good health and CMV-seronegative.

This chain joins TRBV5-1 and TRBJ1-2; D is undetermined. The germline CDR1 and CDR2 sequences are SGHRS and YFSETQ. V lost 0 bases and J 4 bases, leaving 13 bases between the germline ends. This CDR3 spans 15 amino acids. The CDR3 DNA follows: TGCGCCAGCAGCTTGGATGGGCGGGTTCTCTATGGCTACACCTTC. This codes for CASSLDGRVLYGYTF.

V usage is TRBV7-2 and J usage is TRBJ2-2; TRBD2 matches 8 bases. The length of the CDR3 is 17 residues. The V segment lost 5 bases and the J segment 0 bases; nucleotides outside the gene matches: 8. Germline V gene data show CDR1 as SGHTA and CDR2 as FQGNSA. CDR3 bases: TGTGCCAGCAGCGCCTTGGGAGCGGGGGCGAACACCGGGGAGCTGTTTTTT. This encodes CASSALGAGANTGELFF. The entire variable domain, with the rest obtained from reference TRBV7-2 and TRBJ2-2, is as follows: GAGVSQSPSNKVTEKGKDVELRCDPISGHTALYWYRQSLGQGLEFLIYFQGNSAPDKSGLPSDRFSAERTGGSVSTLTIQRTQQEDSAVYLCASSALGAGANTGELFFGEGSRLTVL.